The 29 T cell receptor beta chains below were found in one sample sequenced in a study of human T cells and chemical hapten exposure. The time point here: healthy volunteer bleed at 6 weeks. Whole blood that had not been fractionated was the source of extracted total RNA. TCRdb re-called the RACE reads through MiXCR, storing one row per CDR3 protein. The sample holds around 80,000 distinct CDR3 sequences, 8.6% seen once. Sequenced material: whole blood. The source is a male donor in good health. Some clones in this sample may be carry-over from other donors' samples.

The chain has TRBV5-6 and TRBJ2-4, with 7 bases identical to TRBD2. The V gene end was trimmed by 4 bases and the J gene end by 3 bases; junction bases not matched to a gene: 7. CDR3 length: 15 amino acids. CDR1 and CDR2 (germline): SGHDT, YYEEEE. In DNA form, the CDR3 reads TGTGCCAGCAGCCTTACCGGGACTAACAAAAACATTCAGTACTTC. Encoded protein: CASSLTGTNKNIQYF.

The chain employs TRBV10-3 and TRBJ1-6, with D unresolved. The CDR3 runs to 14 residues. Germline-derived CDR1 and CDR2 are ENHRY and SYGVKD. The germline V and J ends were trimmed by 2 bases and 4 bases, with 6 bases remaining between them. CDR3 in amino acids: CAISESQYNSPLHF. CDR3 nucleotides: TGTGCCATCAGTGAGAGTCAGTATAATTCACCCCTCCACTTT.

As DNA, the CDR3 is TGTGCCAGCGCTCGGAACAGCGCAACTAATGAAAAACTGTTTTTT. Its protein is CASARNSATNEKLFF. The chain uses TRBV12-3 or TRBV12-4 and TRBJ1-4; D remains ambiguous. Trimming took off 8 bases at V and 0 bases at J, with 13 bases between the two ends. There are 15 residues in the CDR3.

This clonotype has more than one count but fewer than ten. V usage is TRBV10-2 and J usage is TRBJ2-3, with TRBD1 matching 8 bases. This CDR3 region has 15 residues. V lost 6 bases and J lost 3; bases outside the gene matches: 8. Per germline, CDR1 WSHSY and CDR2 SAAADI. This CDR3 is CASRETQGVTDTQYF. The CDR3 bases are TGCGCCAGCAGGGAAACACAGGGGGTGACAGATACGCAGTATTTT.

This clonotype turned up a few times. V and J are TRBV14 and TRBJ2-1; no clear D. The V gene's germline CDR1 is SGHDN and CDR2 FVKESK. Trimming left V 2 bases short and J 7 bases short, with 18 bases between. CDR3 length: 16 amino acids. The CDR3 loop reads CASSQFPDGRGNEQFF. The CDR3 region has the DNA TGTGCCAGCAGCCAATTCCCCGACGGCCGTGGTAATGAGCAGTTCTTC.

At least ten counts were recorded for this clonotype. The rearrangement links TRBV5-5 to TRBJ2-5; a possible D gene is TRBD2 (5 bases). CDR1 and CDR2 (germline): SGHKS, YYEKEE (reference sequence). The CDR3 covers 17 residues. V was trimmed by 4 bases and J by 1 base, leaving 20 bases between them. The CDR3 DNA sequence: TGTGCCAGCAGCGGGAGCAGATTTACAGAAATCCAAGAGACCCAGTACTTC. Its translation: CASSGSRFTEIQETQYF.

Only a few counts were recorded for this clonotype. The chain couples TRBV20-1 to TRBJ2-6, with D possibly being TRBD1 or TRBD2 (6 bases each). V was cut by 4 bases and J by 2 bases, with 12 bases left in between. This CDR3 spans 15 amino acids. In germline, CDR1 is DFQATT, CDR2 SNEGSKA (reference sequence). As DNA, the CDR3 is TGCAGTGCTATTGGAGGGGGGCCTGGGGCCAACGTCCTGACTTTC. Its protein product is CSAIGGGPGANVLTF.

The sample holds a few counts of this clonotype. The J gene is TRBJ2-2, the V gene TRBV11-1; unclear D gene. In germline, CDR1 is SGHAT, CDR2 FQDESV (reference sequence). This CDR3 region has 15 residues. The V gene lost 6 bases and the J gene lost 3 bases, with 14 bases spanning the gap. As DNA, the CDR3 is TGTGCCAGCAGTTGGATTTCCGAGGACACCGGGGAGCTGTTTTTT. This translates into CASSWISEDTGELFF.

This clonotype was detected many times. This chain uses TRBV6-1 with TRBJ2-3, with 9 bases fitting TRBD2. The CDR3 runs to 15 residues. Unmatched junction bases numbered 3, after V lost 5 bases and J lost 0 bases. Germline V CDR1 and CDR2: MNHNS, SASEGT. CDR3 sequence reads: CASSTLAGSTDTQYF. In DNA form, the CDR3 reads TGTGCCAGCAGTACGCTAGCGGGAAGCACAGATACGCAGTATTTT.

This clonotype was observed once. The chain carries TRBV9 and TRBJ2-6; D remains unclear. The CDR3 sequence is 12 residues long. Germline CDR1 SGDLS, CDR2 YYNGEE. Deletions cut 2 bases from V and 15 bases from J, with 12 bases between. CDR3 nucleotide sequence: TGTGCCAGCAGCGTGGGCAGCTTTGACCTGACTTTC. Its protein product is CASSVGSFDLTF.

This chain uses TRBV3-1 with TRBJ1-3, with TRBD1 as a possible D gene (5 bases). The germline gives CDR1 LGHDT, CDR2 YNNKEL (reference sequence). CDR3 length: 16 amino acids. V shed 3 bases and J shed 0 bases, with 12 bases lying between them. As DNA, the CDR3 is TGTGCCAGCAGCCAGGGCGGGGGGTTCTCTGGAAACACCATATATTTT. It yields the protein CASSQGGGFSGNTIYF.

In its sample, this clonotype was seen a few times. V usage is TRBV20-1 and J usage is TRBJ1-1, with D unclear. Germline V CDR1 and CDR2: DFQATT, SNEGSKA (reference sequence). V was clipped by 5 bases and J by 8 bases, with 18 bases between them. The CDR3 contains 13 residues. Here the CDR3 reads CSALRPRKVEAFF. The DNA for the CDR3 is TGCAGTGCTCTCCGACCGCGGAAGGTCGAAGCTTTCTTT.

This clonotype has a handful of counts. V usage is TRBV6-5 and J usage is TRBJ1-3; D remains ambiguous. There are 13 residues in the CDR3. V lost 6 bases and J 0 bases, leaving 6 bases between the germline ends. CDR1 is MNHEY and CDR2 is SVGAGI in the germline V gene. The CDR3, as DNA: TGTGCCAGCAGACAGAACTCTGGAAACACCATATATTTT. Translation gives CASRQNSGNTIYF.

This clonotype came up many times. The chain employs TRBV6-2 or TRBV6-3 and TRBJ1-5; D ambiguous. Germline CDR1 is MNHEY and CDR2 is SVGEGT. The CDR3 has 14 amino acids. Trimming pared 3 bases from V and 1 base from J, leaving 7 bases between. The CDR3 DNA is TGTGCCAGCAGTTATCCCGGGAGCAATCAGCCCCAGCATTTT. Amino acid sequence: CASSYPGSNQPQHF.

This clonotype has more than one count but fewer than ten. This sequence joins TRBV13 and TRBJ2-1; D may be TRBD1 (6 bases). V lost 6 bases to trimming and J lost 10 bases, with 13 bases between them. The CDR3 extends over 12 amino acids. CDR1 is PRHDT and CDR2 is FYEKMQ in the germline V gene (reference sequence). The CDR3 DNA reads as TGTGCCAGCAGGCTAACAGGGTGGGAGCAGTTCTTC. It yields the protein CASRLTGWEQFF.

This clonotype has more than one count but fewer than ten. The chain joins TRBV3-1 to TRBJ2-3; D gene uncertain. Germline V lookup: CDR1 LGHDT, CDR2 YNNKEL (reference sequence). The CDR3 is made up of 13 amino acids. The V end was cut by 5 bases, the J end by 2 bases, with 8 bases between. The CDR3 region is CASSETYTDTQYF. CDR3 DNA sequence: TGTGCCAGCAGCGAAACCTACACAGATACGCAGTATTTT.

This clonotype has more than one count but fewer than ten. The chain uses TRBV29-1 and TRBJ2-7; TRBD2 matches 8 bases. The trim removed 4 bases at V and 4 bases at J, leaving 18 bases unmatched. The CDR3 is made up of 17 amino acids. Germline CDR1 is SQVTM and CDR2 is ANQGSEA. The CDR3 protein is CSVGPVASGSSLYEQYF. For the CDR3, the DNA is TGCAGCGTTGGACCGGTGGCTAGCGGGTCTAGTCTTTACGAGCAGTACTTC.

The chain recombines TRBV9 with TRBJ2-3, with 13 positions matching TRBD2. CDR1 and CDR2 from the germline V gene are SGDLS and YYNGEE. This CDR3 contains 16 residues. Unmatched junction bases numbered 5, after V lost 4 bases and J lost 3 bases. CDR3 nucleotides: TGTGCCAGCAGCACACTAGCGGGGGGGGTAACAGATACGCAGTATTTT. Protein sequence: CASSTLAGGVTDTQYF. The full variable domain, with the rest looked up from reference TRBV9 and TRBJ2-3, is DSGVTQTPKHLITATGQRVTLRCSPRSGDLSVYWYQQSLDQGLQFLIQYYNGEERAKGNILERFSAQQFPDLHSELNLSSLELGDSALYFCASSTLAGGVTDTQYFGPGTRLTVL.

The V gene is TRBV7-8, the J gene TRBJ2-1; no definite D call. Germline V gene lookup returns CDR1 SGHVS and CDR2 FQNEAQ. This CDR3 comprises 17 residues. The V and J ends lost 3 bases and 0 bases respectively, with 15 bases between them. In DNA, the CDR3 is TGTGCCAGCAGCTTTGGCGCGCAATCCAGCTCCTACAATGAGCAGTTCTTC. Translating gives CASSFGAQSSSYNEQFF.

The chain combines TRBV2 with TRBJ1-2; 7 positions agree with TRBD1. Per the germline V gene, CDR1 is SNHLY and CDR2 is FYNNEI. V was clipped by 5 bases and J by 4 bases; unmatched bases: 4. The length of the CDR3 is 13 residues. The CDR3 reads CASSPDRVYGYTF. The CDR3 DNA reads TGTGCCAGCAGTCCTGACAGGGTCTATGGCTACACCTTC.

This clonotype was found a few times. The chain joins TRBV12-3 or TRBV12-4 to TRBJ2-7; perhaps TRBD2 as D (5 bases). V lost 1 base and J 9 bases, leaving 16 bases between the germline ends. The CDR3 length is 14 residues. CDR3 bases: TGTGCCAGCAGTTTAGACCCCGGACTCCCTGTGCAGTACTTC. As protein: CASSLDPGLPVQYF.

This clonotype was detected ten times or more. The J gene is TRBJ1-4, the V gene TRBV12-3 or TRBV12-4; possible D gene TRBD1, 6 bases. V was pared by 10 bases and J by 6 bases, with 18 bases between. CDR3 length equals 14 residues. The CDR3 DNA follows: TGTGCCACCCAGAAGGTCAGGGGTGATGAAAAACTGTTTTTT. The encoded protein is CATQKVRGDEKLFF.

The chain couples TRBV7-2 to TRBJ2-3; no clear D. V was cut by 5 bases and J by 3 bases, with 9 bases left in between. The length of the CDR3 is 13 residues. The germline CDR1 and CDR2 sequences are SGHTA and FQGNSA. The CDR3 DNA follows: TGTGCCAGCAGCCCCCCCGGGACAGATACGCAGTATTTT. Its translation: CASSPPGTDTQYF.

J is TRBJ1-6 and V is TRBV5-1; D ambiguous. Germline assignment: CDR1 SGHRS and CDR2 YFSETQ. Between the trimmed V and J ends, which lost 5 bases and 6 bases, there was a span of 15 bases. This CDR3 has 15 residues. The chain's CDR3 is CASRDLPVGNSPLHF. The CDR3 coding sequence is TGCGCCAGCAGGGATCTGCCCGTGGGTAATTCACCCCTCCACTTT. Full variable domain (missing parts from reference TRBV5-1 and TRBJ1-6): KAGVTQTPRYLIKTRGQQVTLSCSPISGHRSVSWYQQTPGQGLQFLFEYFSETQRNKGNFPGRFSGRQFSNSRSEMNVSTLELGDSALYLCASRDLPVGNSPLHFGNGTRLTVT.

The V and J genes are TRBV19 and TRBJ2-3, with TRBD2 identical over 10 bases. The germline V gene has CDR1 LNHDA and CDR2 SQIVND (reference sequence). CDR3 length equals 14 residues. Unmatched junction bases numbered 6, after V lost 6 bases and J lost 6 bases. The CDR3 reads CASRLAGFGDTQYF. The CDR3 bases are TGTGCCAGTAGACTAGCGGGGTTCGGGGATACGCAGTATTTT.

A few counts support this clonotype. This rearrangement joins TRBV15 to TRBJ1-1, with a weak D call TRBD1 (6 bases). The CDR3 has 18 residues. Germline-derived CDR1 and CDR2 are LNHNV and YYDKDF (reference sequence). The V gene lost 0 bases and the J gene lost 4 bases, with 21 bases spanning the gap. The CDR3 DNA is TGTGCCACCAGCAGAGATCGGAGTGAGGGGGAGGTGGGCACTGAAGCTTTCTTT. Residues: CATSRDRSEGEVGTEAFF.

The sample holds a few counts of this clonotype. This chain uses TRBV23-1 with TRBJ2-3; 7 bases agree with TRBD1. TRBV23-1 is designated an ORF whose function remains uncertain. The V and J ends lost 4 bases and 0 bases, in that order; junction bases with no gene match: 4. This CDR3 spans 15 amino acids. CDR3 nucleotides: TGCGCCAGCAGTCCCCGGGGACAGAGCACAGATACGCAGTATTTT. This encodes CASSPRGQSTDTQYF.

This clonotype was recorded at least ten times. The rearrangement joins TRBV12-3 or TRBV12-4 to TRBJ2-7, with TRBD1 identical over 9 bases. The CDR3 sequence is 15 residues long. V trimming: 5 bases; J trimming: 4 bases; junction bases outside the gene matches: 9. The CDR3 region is CASSLTGGASYEQYF. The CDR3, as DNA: TGTGCCAGCAGTCTTACAGGGGGCGCATCGTACGAGCAGTACTTC.

The CDR3 nucleotides are TGCAGTGCTAGAGACGGGCTTGAAGCTTTCTTT. Its protein product is CSARDGLEAFF. The V and J genes are TRBV20-1 and TRBJ1-1; D is unresolved. The germline V gene has CDR1 DFQATT and CDR2 SNEGSKA (reference sequence). Trimming cost V 0 bases and J 7 bases, with 6 bases left between them. The CDR3 has 11 residues.